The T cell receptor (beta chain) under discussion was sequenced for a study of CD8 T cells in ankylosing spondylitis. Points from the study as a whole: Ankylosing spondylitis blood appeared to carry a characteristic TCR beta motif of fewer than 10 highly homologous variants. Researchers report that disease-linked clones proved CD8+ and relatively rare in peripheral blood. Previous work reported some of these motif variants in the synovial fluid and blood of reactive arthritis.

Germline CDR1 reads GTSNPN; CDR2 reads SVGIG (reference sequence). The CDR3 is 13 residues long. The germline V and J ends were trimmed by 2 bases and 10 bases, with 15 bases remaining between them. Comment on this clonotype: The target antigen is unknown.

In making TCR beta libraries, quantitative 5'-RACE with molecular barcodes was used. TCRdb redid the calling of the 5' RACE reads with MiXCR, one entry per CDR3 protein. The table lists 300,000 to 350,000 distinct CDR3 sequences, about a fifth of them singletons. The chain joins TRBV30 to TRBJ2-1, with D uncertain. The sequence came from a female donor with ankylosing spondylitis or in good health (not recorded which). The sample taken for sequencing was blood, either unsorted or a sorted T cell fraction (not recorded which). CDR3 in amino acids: CAWSKGYFVEQFF. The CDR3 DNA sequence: TGTGCCTGGAGTAAGGGTTATTTTGTCGAGCAGTTCTTC.